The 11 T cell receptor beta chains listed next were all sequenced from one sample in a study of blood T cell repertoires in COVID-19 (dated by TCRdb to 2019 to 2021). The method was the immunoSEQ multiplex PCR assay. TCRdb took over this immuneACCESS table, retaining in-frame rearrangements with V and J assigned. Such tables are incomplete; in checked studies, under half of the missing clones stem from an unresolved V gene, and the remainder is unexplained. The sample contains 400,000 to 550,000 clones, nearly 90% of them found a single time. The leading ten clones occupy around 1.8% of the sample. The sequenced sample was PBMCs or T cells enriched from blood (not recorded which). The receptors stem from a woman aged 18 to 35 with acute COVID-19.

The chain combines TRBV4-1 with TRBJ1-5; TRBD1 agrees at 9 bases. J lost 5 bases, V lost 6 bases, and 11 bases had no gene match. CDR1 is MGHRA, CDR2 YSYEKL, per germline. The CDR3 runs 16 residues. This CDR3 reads CASRDYLQGADQPQHF. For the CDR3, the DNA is TGCGCCAGCAGGGATTACTTACAGGGGGCGGATCAGCCCCAGCATTTT.

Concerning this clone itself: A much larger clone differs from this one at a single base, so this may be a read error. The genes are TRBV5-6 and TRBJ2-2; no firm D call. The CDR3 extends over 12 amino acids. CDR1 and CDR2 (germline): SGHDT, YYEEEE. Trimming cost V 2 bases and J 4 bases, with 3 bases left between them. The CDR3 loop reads CASSFLTGELFF. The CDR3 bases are TGTGCCAGCAGCTTTCTCACCGGGGAGCTGTTTTTT.

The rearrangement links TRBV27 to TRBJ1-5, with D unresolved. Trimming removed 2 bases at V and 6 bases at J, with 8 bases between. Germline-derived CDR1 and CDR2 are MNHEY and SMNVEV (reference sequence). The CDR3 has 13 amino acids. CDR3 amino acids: CASSLNLVQPQHF. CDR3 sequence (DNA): TGTGCCAGCAGTTTAAACTTGGTTCAGCCCCAGCATTTT.

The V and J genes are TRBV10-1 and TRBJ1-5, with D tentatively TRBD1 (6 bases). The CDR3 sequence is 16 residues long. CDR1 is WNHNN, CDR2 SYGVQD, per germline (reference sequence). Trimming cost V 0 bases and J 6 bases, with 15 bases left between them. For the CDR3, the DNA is TGCGCCAGCAGTGAGTCGAATACAGGGTGGGGTCAGCCCCAGCATTTT. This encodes CASSESNTGWGQPQHF.

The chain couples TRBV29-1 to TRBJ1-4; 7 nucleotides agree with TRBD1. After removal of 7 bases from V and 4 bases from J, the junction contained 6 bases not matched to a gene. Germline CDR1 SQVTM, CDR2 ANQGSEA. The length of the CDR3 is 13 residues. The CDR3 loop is CSAKQGFNEKLFF. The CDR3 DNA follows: TGCAGCGCGAAACAGGGGTTTAATGAAAAACTGTTTTTT.

For the CDR3, the DNA is TGTGCCAGCAGCTCACAGGAGAATGAGCAGTTCTTC. Translation gives CASSSQENEQFF. The rearrangement uses TRBV7-2 and TRBJ2-1; a possible D gene is TRBD1 (5 bases). The CDR3 contains 12 residues. Germline CDR1 reads SGHTA; CDR2 reads FQGNSA. V lost 4 bases, J lost 7 bases, and 8 bases lay in between.

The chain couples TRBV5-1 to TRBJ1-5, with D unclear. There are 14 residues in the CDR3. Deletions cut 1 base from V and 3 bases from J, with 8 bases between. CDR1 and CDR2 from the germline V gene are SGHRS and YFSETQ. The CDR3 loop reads CASSLHGDNQPQHF. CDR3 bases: TGCGCCAGCAGCTTGCACGGAGACAATCAGCCCCAGCATTTT.

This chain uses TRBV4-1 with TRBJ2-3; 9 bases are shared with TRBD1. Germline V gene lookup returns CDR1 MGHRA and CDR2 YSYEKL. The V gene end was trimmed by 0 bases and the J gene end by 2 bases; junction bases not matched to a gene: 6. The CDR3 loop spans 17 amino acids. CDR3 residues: CASSQDFRTGDTDTQYF. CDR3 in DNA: TGCGCCAGCAGCCAAGATTTCAGGACAGGGGACACAGATACGCAGTATTTT.

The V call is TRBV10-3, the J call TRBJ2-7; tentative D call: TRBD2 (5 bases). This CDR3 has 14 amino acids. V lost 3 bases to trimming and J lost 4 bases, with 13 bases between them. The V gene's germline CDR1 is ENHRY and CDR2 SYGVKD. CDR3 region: CAISDGGLQYEQYF. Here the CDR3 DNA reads TGTGCCATCAGTGACGGAGGCCTTCAATACGAGCAGTACTTC.

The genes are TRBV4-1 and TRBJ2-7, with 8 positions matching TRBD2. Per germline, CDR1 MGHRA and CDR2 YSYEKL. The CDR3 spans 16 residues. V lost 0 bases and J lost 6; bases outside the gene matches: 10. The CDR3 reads CASSQDPPIAGREQYF. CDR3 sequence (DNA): TGCGCCAGCAGCCAAGATCCGCCGATAGCGGGACGCGAGCAGTACTTC.

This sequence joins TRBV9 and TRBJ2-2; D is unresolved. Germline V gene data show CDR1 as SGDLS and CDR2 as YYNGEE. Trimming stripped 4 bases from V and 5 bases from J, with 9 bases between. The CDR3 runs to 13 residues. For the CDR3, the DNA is TGTGCCAGCAGCCCAGGTGGTACCGGGGAGCTGTTTTTT. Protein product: CASSPGGTGELFF.